Listed here are 22 T cell receptor beta chains from one sample, sequenced in a study of CD8+ T cells in alopecia areata. RNA extraction and reverse transcription yielded cDNA as sequencing template. Here immunoSEQ multiplex PCR was the method, and the copy in TCRdb shows in-frame clones only, minus some. The data contain about 130,000 clones, about 57% of them singletons. This specimen was CD4+ T cells sorted from blood, taken at week 0. These receptors all stem from a human donor with alopecia areata.

This clone counts as medium-sized. J is TRBJ2-5 and V is TRBV5-1, with TRBD2 as a possible D gene (6 bases). The CDR3 has 15 residues. Trimming took 4 bases from V and 2 from J, leaving 15 bases between them. Germline values: CDR1 SGHRS, CDR2 YFSETQ. Here the CDR3 DNA reads TGCGCCAGCAGCCCGGGAGTCGTGGGGCAAGAGACCCAGTACTTC. This translates into CASSPGVVGQETQYF.

V is TRBV7-7 and J is TRBJ2-3; TRBD2 agrees at 12 bases. In germline, CDR1 is SSHAT, CDR2 FNYEAQ (reference sequence). After removal of 5 bases from V and 3 bases from J, the junction contained 6 bases not matched to a gene. The CDR3 has 16 residues. Here the CDR3 reads CASSRHGLAGTDTQYF. Written as DNA, the CDR3 is TGTGCCAGCAGCCGACACGGACTAGCGGGGACAGATACGCAGTATTTT. The full variable domain, with the rest looked up from reference TRBV7-7 and TRBJ2-3, is GAGVSQSPRYKVTKRGQDVTLRCDPISSHATLYWYQQALGQGPEFLTYFNYEAQPDKSGLPSDRFSAERPEGSISTLTIQRTEQRDSAMYRCASSRHGLAGTDTQYFGPGTRLTVL.

The chain links TRBV4-3 to TRBJ2-6; 10 bases map to TRBD2. The CDR3 has 21 amino acids. Germline CDR1 LGHNA, CDR2 YSLEER. J lost 1 base, V lost 0 bases, and 12 bases had no gene match. CDR3 region: CASSQDSLAGVGDSGANVLTF. As DNA, the CDR3 is TGCGCCAGCAGCCAAGATTCCCTAGCGGGGGTTGGTGATTCTGGGGCCAACGTCCTGACTTTC.

The chain couples TRBV5-1 to TRBJ2-2; 10 positions match TRBD2. The germline V gene has CDR1 SGHRS and CDR2 YFSETQ. The CDR3 spans 15 residues. The ends lost 2 bases at V and 3 bases at J; junction bases unmatched: 1. The chain's CDR3 is CASSLGLADTGELFF. CDR3 nucleotide sequence: TGCGCCAGCAGCTTAGGACTAGCGGACACCGGGGAGCTGTTTTTT.

The rearrangement links TRBV5-1 to TRBJ1-4; D uncertain. V lost 4 bases, J lost 13 bases, and 14 bases lay in between. CDR1 and CDR2 (germline): SGHRS, YFSETQ. The CDR3 contains 12 residues. CDR3 DNA sequence: TGCGCCAGCAGCCCAGACGGGGTAGGACTGTTTTTT. Protein product: CASSPDGVGLFF.

This clone has a handful of counts. The chain carries TRBV6-1 and TRBJ2-1; TRBD2 might be the D (6 bases). V was pared by 4 bases and J by 6 bases, with 16 bases between. CDR3 size: 15 residues. CDR1 is MNHNS and CDR2 is SASEGT in the germline V gene. CDR3: CASSVDTGGTNEQFF. CDR3 sequence (DNA): TGTGCCAGCAGTGTTGACACCGGAGGGACCAATGAGCAGTTCTTC.

This clone was observed a handful of times. The V gene is TRBV11-2, the J gene TRBJ1-1, with D hard to call. V lost 5 bases and J 0 bases, leaving 10 bases between the germline ends. CDR1 is SGHAT and CDR2 is FQNNGV in the germline V gene. There are 14 residues in the CDR3. The DNA for the CDR3 is TGTGCCAGCAGCCCACAGCGGGTGAACACTGAAGCTTTCTTT. It codes for CASSPQRVNTEAFF.

This clone was counted a few times. The rearrangement joins TRBV7-9 to TRBJ2-7; no clear D. The CDR3 has 12 residues. Germline CDR1 is SEHNR and CDR2 is FQNEAQ (reference sequence). Between the trimmed V and J ends, which lost 3 bases and 2 bases, there was a span of 5 bases. This CDR3 is CASSLFTYEQYF. In nucleotides, the CDR3 is TGTGCCAGCAGCTTGTTTACCTACGAGCAGTACTTC.

This chain links TRBV5-4 with TRBJ2-3, with D possibly being TRBD1 (6 bases). Trimming took off 1 base at V and 4 bases at J, with 13 bases between the two ends. The germline gives CDR1 SGHNT, CDR2 YYREEE (reference sequence). The CDR3 has 15 residues. In DNA form, the CDR3 reads TGTGCCAGCAGCTTGTACAGGGTGATGGCAGATACGCAGTATTTT. This translates into CASSLYRVMADTQYF.

This clone was observed a few times. The V and J genes are TRBV6-7 and TRBJ1-2, with a tentative D call TRBD1 (6 bases). TRBV6-7 is given ORF status, its function remaining uncertain. The CDR3 loop spans 17 amino acids. V gave up 8 bases and J gave up 4 bases, with 26 bases separating them. The CDR3 region has the DNA TGTGCCAGCGATCATGTCCCTTCGACAGGCTATTCCTATGGCTACACCTTC. As protein: CASDHVPSTGYSYGYTF.

This clone was recorded a few times. The V call is TRBV11-2, the J call TRBJ2-7; 7 bases fit TRBD2. V lost 5 bases to trimming and J lost 3 bases; unmatched junction nucleotides: 10. CDR3 length equals 15 residues. Germline V gene data show CDR1 as SGHAT and CDR2 as FQNNGV. The CDR3 DNA is TGTGCCAGCAGCACATTTAGCGGGCAGAGCTACGAGCAGTACTTC. It yields the protein CASSTFSGQSYEQYF.

The J gene is TRBJ1-1, the V gene TRBV2; weak D call: TRBD1 (5 bases). Looked up from germline, CDR1 is SNHLY and CDR2 is FYNNEI. The CDR3 has 13 amino acids. The ends were cut back, 6 bases at V and 4 bases at J, with 12 bases in the middle. The CDR3 nucleotides read TGTGCCAGCAGGGACCGAGGGACCACTGAAGCTTTCTTT. Translating gives CASRDRGTTEAFF. Supplemented by reference TRBV2 and TRBJ1-1, the full variable domain reads EPEVTQTPSHQVTQMGQEVILRCVPISNHLYFYWYRQILGQKVEFLVSFYNNEISEKSEIFDDQFSVERPDGSNFTLKIRSTKLEDSAMYFCASRDRGTTEAFFGQGTRLTVV.

This sequence joins TRBV13 and TRBJ1-1; possibly TRBD1 for D (6 bases). CDR3 length equals 15 residues. Per the germline V gene, CDR1 is PRHDT and CDR2 is FYEKMQ (reference sequence). V shed 0 bases and J shed 4 bases, with 12 bases lying between them. DNA for the CDR3: TGTGCCAGCAGCTTAGGCCTTCAGGGGAGCACTGAAGCTTTCTTT. Translated, it gives CASSLGLQGSTEAFF.

This clone was seen a few times. The rearrangement joins TRBV4-2 to TRBJ1-2; D remains ambiguous. The CDR3 is made up of 14 amino acids. Trimming shortened V by 1 base and J by 5 bases, and 11 bases separated the two germline ends. Germline V CDR1 and CDR2: LGHNA, YNFKEQ. CDR3 region: CASSQGSGGYGYTF. The CDR3, as DNA: TGTGCCAGCAGCCAAGGATCAGGTGGATATGGCTACACCTTC.

The chain couples TRBV6-5 to TRBJ2-2; no reliable D call. Trimming pared 6 bases from V and 7 bases from J, leaving 9 bases between. Germline V CDR1 and CDR2: MNHEY, SVGAGI. The CDR3 covers 12 residues. In nucleotides, the CDR3 is TGTGCCAGCAGCCCTATTGGCGGGGAGCTGTTTTTT. The encoded protein is CASSPIGGELFF.

For the CDR3, the DNA is TGTGCCAGTAGTAAGGGGCAGCTACTCAATCAGCCCCAGCATTTT. This translates into CASSKGQLLNQPQHF. The chain couples TRBV19 to TRBJ1-5; weak D call: TRBD1 (5 bases). CDR3 length equals 15 residues. V lost 4 bases and J lost 3, with 13 bases in between. From germline, CDR1 is LNHDA and CDR2 SQIVND (reference sequence).

The chain uses TRBV2 and TRBJ1-5; 8 bases match TRBD1. This CDR3 has 13 residues. Per the germline V gene, CDR1 is SNHLY and CDR2 is FYNNEI. V dropped 4 bases and J dropped 5; count of bases not matched to a gene: 1. CDR3 residues: CASSVTGDQPQHF. CDR3 nucleotide sequence: TGTGCCAGCAGTGTGACAGGGGATCAGCCCCAGCATTTT.

This clone showed up just a few times. V gene TRBV13 combines with J gene TRBJ2-3; D assignment may be TRBD1 or TRBD2 (5 bases each). This CDR3 is 14 amino acids long. V was shortened by 8 bases and J by 4 bases, with 16 bases between the two germline ends. The germline CDR1 and CDR2 sequences are PRHDT and FYEKMQ (reference sequence). Here the CDR3 reads CASFELGGADTQYF. The CDR3 DNA reads as TGTGCCAGCTTCGAACTTGGGGGTGCAGATACGCAGTATTTT.

V is TRBV2 and J is TRBJ2-3; TRBD1 matches 10 bases. Germline V gene sequence: CDR1 SNHLY, CDR2 FYNNEI. This CDR3 comprises 16 residues. J gave up 8 bases and V 6 bases, and 14 bases lay outside the gene matches. In DNA form, the CDR3 reads TGTGCCAGCAGGGAGACAGGGGGCGCGGGCATGGTTACGCAGTATTTT. Protein: CASRETGGAGMVTQYF.

J is TRBJ2-2 and V is TRBV2; 8 positions agree with TRBD1. J was trimmed by 4 bases and V by 5 bases; bases with no gene match: 6. The CDR3 totals 15 residues. Germline V lookup: CDR1 SNHLY, CDR2 FYNNEI. For the CDR3, the DNA is TGTGCCAGCAGTCCGACAGGGGTCGTCACCGGGGAGCTGTTTTTT. Residues: CASSPTGVVTGELFF.

This chain joins TRBV11-1 and TRBJ2-5; D is unresolved. Germline V CDR1 and CDR2: SGHAT, FQDESV (reference sequence). The CDR3 is 14 residues long. V was cut by 1 base and J by 7 bases, with 13 bases left in between. As DNA, the CDR3 is TGTGCCAGCAGCTTAGTGAGTGGCGTTGCGACCCAGTACTTC. Protein product: CASSLVSGVATQYF.

This clone was detected a few times. The chain combines TRBV29-1 with TRBJ2-1; 7 positions match TRBD1. With 4 bases clipped from V and 4 bases from J, the junction kept 7 bases outside the gene matches. The germline gives CDR1 SQVTM, CDR2 ANQGSEA. CDR3 size: 14 residues. Here the CDR3 DNA reads TGCAGCGTTGTAAACGGACAGGATTACAATGAGCAGTTCTTC. This codes for CSVVNGQDYNEQFF.